The text below deals with one T cell receptor beta chain. This specimen belongs to a study of blood T cell repertoires in COVID-19. Assay used: immunoSEQ multiplex PCR; TCRdb lists only in-frame clones, some missing. Among approximately 65,000 clones, 89% were seen once, and the ten largest hold around 4.9%. This receptor was obtained from a woman between 50 and 59 years old with active COVID-19. The sequencing input was peripheral blood.

The CDR3 is CASSPTWGLAGVRRLTDTQYF. The CDR3 bases are TGTGCCAGCAGTCCAACCTGGGGACTAGCGGGAGTCCGGAGACTCACAGATACGCAGTATTTT. The chain carries TRBV27 and TRBJ2-3; TRBD2 agrees at 14 bases. V lost 5 bases, J lost 2 bases, and 18 bases stayed unmatched. The CDR3 consists of 21 residues. CDR1 and CDR2 from the germline V gene are MNHEY and SMNVEV (reference sequence).